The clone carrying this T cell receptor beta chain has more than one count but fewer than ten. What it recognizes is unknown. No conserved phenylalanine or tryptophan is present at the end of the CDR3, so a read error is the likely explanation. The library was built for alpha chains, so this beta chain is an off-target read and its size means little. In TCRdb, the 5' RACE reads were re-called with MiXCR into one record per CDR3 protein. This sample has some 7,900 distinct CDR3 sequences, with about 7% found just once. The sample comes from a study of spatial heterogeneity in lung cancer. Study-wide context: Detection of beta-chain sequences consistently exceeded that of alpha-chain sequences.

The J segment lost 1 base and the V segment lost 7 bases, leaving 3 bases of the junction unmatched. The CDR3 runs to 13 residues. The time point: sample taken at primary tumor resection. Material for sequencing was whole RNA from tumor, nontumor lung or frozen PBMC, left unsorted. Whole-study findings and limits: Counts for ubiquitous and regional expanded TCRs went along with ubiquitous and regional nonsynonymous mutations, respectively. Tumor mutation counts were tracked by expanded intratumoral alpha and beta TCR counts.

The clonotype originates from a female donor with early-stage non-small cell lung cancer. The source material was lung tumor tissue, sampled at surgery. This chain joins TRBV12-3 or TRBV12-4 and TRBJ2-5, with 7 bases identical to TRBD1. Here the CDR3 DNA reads TGTGCCAGCAATCGGGACAGCCAAGAGACCCAGTACTCC. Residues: CASNRDSQETQYS.